Sequencing of this T cell receptor beta chain was carried out in a study of blood T cell repertoires in COVID-19. Study as a whole: Sources were T cells, B-cell-depleted T cells, or PBMCs; the material itself was cDNA or gDNA.

The CDR3 totals 13 residues. Germline V CDR1 and CDR2: SGHDT, YYEEEE. The V gene end was trimmed by 4 bases and the J gene end by 8 bases; junction bases not matched to a gene: 8. In the source study's methods: Amplification with reference gene primers provided the estimates of nucleated cell counts. Method: immunoSEQ multiplex PCR; TCRdb's copy keeps in-frame clones and lacks some. For V, J and clone size, that table is used; D and trimming come from the DNA. The sample carries about 300,000 clones, approximately 89% recorded once. Specimen: peripheral blood. This chain links TRBV5-6 with TRBJ1-1; 7 bases are a match to TRBD1. This receptor was obtained from a woman aged 25 to 39 with COVID-19, enrolled during active disease. The CDR3 DNA is TGTGCCAGCAGCGAGACAGGGACGTGGGAAGCTTTCTTT. Translating gives CASSETGTWEAFF.